This T cell receptor (beta chain) comes out of a study of blood T cell repertoires in COVID-19. This clone was recorded only once. V lost 0 bases and J lost 6; bases outside the gene matches: 11. The CDR3 totals 18 residues. Per the germline V gene, CDR1 is LGHNA and CDR2 is YSLEER. As originally analysed: By means of reference gene primer amplification, nucleated cell counts were estimated. Repertoires were generated with immunoSEQ multiplex PCR, while TCRdb's copy carries only in-frame clones and drops some. The V and J calls and clone size were taken over from that table, and D and trimming were inferred from the DNA. The sample lists around 100,000 clones, 90% to 95% occurring once.

The sample was peripheral blood. The receptor comes from a human donor with active COVID-19. The donor label of this sample is uncertain. The rearrangement joins TRBV4-3 to TRBJ2-3, with 11 bases identical to TRBD2. In nucleotides, the CDR3 is TGCGCCAGCAGCCAAGATCGACCTGCGACTAGCGGGGCCGATACGCAGTATTTT. This codes for CASSQDRPATSGADTQYF.